These T cell receptor beta chains were read from a single sample in a study of blood T cell repertoires in COVID-19. Generated by immunoSEQ multiplex PCR, the TCRdb table keeps only in-frame clones and is missing some. The sample has 200,000 to 250,000 clones, approximately 83% seen once. Sequencing was done on a sample of peripheral blood. All receptors derive from a woman aged 30 to 39 who had recovered from COVID-19. CDR3s include the opening cysteine and the closing phenylalanine or tryptophan. The D gene is left open where the match is weak. Only part of the rows carry a size: once, few, many, or a class if the clone is expanded.

clone_size,d_call,j_call,cdr3_length,v_call,cdr3_nt,cdr3_aa
.,TRBD2,TRBJ2-2,14,TRBV11-3,TGTGCCAGCAGCTCAATTCTAGCGGGGGGGGAGCTGTTTTTT,CASSSILAGGELFF
.,.,TRBJ2-7,15,TRBV16,TGTGCCAGCAGCCAATTTGGGGGACACTCTGGTGGGCAGTACTTC,CASSQFGGHSGGQYF
few,TRBD1,TRBJ2-2,13,TRBV4-1,TGCGCCAGCAGAGTGAGGGACAGCGGGGAGCTGTTTTTT,CASRVRDSGELFF
.,.,TRBJ2-3,15,TRBV30,TGTGCCTGGAGTAGAGGAGGTAGGAGCACAGATACGCAGTATTTT,CAWSRGGRSTDTQYF
once,TRBD1,TRBJ1-5,14,TRBV6-5,TGTGCCAGCATTCGGGCAGGGGGCGGTCAGCCCCAGCATTTT,CASIRAGGGQPQHF
.,TRBD1,TRBJ1-3,15,TRBV18,TGTGCCAGCTCATTGACAGGGACCTCTGGAAACACCATATATTTT,CASSLTGTSGNTIYF
.,TRBD2,TRBJ2-7,17,TRBV19,TGTGCCAGTAGTATCCCTCGGCTAGCGGGTGACTCCTACGAGCAGTACTTC,CASSIPRLAGDSYEQYF
few,.,TRBJ1-2,13,TRBV19,TGTGCCAGTAGTACCGACGACAGGTTGAGCTACACCTTC,CASSTDDRLSYTF
.,TRBD2,TRBJ2-3,18,TRBV10-3,TGTGCCATCAGTGGCCCCCCCGGGGGGGGAGCTAGCACAGATACGCAGTATTTT,CAISGPPGGGASTDTQYF
.,TRBD2,TRBJ2-7,16,TRBV7-2,TGTGCCAGCAGCCCCGAGAGCGGGGCCAGCCATTACGAGCAGTACTTC,CASSPESGASHYEQYF
.,TRBD1,TRBJ2-7,14,TRBV4-3,TGCGCCAGCAGCTACCGGGACAGGGTCTACGAGCAGTACTTC,CASSYRDRVYEQYF
.,.,TRBJ2-4,13,TRBV19,TGTGCCAGTAGTATGAGGGAAGTGAACATTCAGTACTTC,CASSMREVNIQYF
.,.,TRBJ1-3,18,TRBV4-1,TGCGCCAGCAGCCCCTACCCGCGGGGAAGAGGGCGTGAAAACACCATATATTTT,CASSPYPRGRGRENTIYF
once,.,TRBJ1-2,12,TRBV3-1/TRBV3-2,TGTGCCAGCAGCCAATGGGGGGGTGATGCCACATTC,CASSQWGGDATF
.,TRBD1,TRBJ1-1,17,TRBV9,TGTGCCAGCAGCGTAGATCCTCAGGGGGCCATGAACACTGAAGCTTTCTTT,CASSVDPQGAMNTEAFF
.,.,TRBJ2-1,16,TRBV7-6,TGTGCCAGCAGCTTAATCGAGGGCGCCGCCATCAATGAGCAGTTCTTC,CASSLIEGAAINEQFF
once,TRBD2,TRBJ2-7,16,TRBV3-1/TRBV3-2,TGTGCCAGCAGCCAAACTAGCGGGGAGACCTCATACGAGCAGTACTTC,CASSQTSGETSYEQYF
.,TRBD1,TRBJ1-2,17,TRBV11-2,TGTGCCAGCAGCTTAGTGGGACAGGGGGCGCAAAGCTATGGCTACACCTTC,CASSLVGQGAQSYGYTF
.,.,TRBJ2-3,13,TRBV2,TGTGCCAGCAGGACAGGATACACAGATACGCAGTATTTT,CASRTGYTDTQYF
.,.,TRBJ2-5,16,TRBV9,TGTGCCAGCAGCGTTCACGGGACACAGTACCAAGAGACCCAGTACTTC,CASSVHGTQYQETQYF
.,TRBD1,TRBJ2-4,13,TRBV29-1,TGCAGCGTCCCGGACAGGGAAAAAAACATTCAGTACTTC,CSVPDREKNIQYF
.,TRBD2,TRBJ2-7,14,TRBV11-1,TGTGCCAGCAGCGTCGGGGGGGGAAGCTACGAGCAGTACTTC,CASSVGGGSYEQYF
.,.,TRBJ1-1,17,TRBV25-1,TGTGCCAGCACACCTAAGCGGGGCAGGGGTCAGGACACTGAAGCTTTCTTT,CASTPKRGRGQDTEAFF
.,TRBD2,TRBJ2-5,14,TRBV4-2,TGTGCCAGCAGCCCAGGACTAGAACAAGAGACCCAGTACTTC,CASSPGLEQETQYF
few,TRBD1,TRBJ1-1,13,TRBV19,TGTGCCAGTAGTTGGGACAGTAACACTGAAGCTTTCTTT,CASSWDSNTEAFF
.,TRBD1,TRBJ1-1,12,TRBV3-1/TRBV3-2,TGTGCCAGCAGCCGCAGGGGGCTGGGGGCTTTCTTT,CASSRRGLGAFF
.,TRBD1,TRBJ2-7,13,TRBV12-3/TRBV12-4,TGTGCCAGCACCCTGGGACAGGGGGCTAGGCAGTACTTC,CASTLGQGARQYF
.,.,TRBJ1-1,15,TRBV30,TGTGCCCACCGGTTTTCGGGTGTGGGGAACACTGAAGCTTTCTTT,CAHRFSGVGNTEAFF
.,TRBD1,TRBJ2-7,14,TRBV7-2,TGTGCCAGCAGCTTGACTGGGACAGTCGCCGAGCAGTACTTC,CASSLTGTVAEQYF
.,.,TRBJ1-4,13,TRBV21-1,TGTGCCAGCAGCATCGGGACAGATGAAAAACTGTTTTTT,CASSIGTDEKLFF
.,.,TRBJ1-6,16,TRBV19,TGTGCCAGTAGGGAACAGGGCACGTCCTATAATTCACCCCTCCACTTT,CASREQGTSYNSPLHF